A selection of T cell receptor beta chains follows, all from one sample in a study of blood T cell repertoires in COVID-19. Profiling relied on immunoSEQ multiplex PCR, and the TCRdb table lists in-frame clones only, not all of them. This sample carries under 250,000 clones, around nine tenths of them seen once, and the ten largest clones take over 15%. Material: peripheral blood. The origin of the receptors is a man between 50 and 59 years old with COVID-19, enrolled during active disease. CDR3s include the opening cysteine and the closing phenylalanine or tryptophan. A D gene is named only where the DNA matches it firmly. A row's size may be missing; if present it is once, few, many or a size class.

- - TRBJ1-1 TRBV6-5 CASRPIDRNTEAFF TGTGCCAGCAGGCCTATAGACAGGAACACTGAAGCTTTCTTT
TRBD1 - TRBJ1-1 TRBV11-2 CASSLARGQGNTEAFF TGTGCCAGCAGCTTAGCGAGGGGACAGGGGAACACTGAAGCTTTCTTT
- - TRBJ1-2 TRBV18 CASSPGRAENYGYTF TGTGCCAGCTCACCCGGCAGGGCCGAAAACTATGGCTACACCTTC
TRBD2 - TRBJ2-3 TRBV2 CASSGLSGAGMSTDTQYF TGTGCCAGCAGTGGCCTTAGCGGGGCCGGGATGAGCACAGATACGCAGTATTTT
TRBD1 - TRBJ2-1 TRBV4-3 CASSQDWGTGVQGEQFF TGCGCCAGCAGCCAAGATTGGGGGACAGGGGTACAGGGGGAGCAGTTCTTC
- - TRBJ1-1 TRBV6-5 CASSYSGENTEAFF TGTGCCAGCAGTTATTCAGGGGAGAACACTGAAGCTTTCTTT
- - TRBJ2-7 TRBV28 CASSITYSYEQYF TGTGCCAGCAGCATCACCTACTCCTACGAGCAGTACTTC
TRBD2 - TRBJ2-3 TRBV5-1 CASSPMTSGTDTQYF TGCGCCAGCAGCCCGATGACTAGCGGCACAGATACGCAGTATTTT
- few TRBJ1-5 TRBV21-1 CASSDRNQPQHF TGTGCCAGCAGCGACAGAAATCAGCCCCAGCATTTT
TRBD1 - TRBJ1-1 TRBV5-5 CASSLTGQGDTEAFF TGTGCCAGCAGCCTGACGGGACAGGGTGACACTGAAGCTTTCTTT
TRBD1 once TRBJ2-7 TRBV6-6 CASRSGTESYEQYF TGTGCCAGCAGGTCCGGGACAGAGTCCTACGAGCAGTACTTC
- - TRBJ1-1 TRBV27 CASSLAGFTEAFF TGTGCCAGCAGTCTGGCGGGATTCACTGAAGCTTTCTTT
- - TRBJ2-7 TRBV6-2/TRBV6-3 CASSYSRAGVGSYEQYF TGTGCCAGCAGTTACTCGAGAGCAGGGGTCGGGTCCTACGAGCAGTACTTC
TRBD2 - TRBJ2-5 TRBV27 CASSSRLAGGVETQYF TGTGCCAGCAGTTCCAGACTAGCGGGAGGTGTGGAGACCCAGTACTTC
TRBD2 few TRBJ2-1 TRBV3-1/TRBV3-2 CASSPTTSGASNEQFF TGTGCCAGCAGCCCTACAACTAGCGGGGCGTCCAATGAGCAGTTCTTC
TRBD2 - TRBJ2-1 TRBV27 CASSQGLAGYNEQFF TGTGCCAGCAGCCAGGGACTAGCGGGCTACAATGAGCAGTTCTTC
- - TRBJ1-6 TRBV5-4 CASSLGFQARGNSPLHF TGTGCCAGCAGCTTGGGTTTCCAAGCCAGGGGAAATTCACCCCTCCACTTT
TRBD2 - TRBJ2-3 TRBV5-6 CASSLALAGGPTDTQYF TGTGCCAGCAGCTTGGCACTAGCGGGGGGACCCACGGATACGCAGTATTTT
- - TRBJ1-2 TRBV7-8 CASSSNDRNYGYTF TGTGCCAGCAGCTCCAATGACAGGAACTATGGCTACACCTTC
- - TRBJ2-1 TRBV5-1 CASSLAVATYNEQFF TGCGCCAGCAGCTTGGCTGTAGCAACCTACAATGAGCAGTTCTTC
TRBD1 - TRBJ2-3 TRBV5-6 CASSAPDRGSTDTQYF TGTGCCAGCAGCGCGCCGGACAGGGGAAGCACAGATACGCAGTATTTT
TRBD1 - TRBJ1-2 TRBV15 CATSSRGQGKHGYTF TGTGCCACCAGCAGTCGGGGACAGGGGAAGCATGGCTACACCTTC
TRBD1 - TRBJ1-2 TRBV6-5 CASTRGQGGDGYTF TGTGCCAGCACTAGGGGACAGGGGGGAGATGGCTACACCTTC
TRBD1 - TRBJ1-2 TRBV4-3 CASSQNRGNYGYTF TGCGCCAGCAGCCAAAACAGGGGTAACTATGGCTACACCTTC
- - TRBJ2-2 TRBV10-3 CAISGGFGGELFF TGTGCCATCAGTGGAGGGTTTGGCGGGGAGCTGTTTTTT
TRBD1 - TRBJ1-2 TRBV5-4 CASSDRAVSNYGYTF TGTGCCAGCAGCGACAGGGCTGTCTCTAACTATGGCTACACCTTC
- - TRBJ2-7 TRBV5-6 CASSSPRLLGYEQYF TGTGCCAGCAGCTCACCGCGACTACTTGGCTACGAGCAGTACTTC
TRBD2 - TRBJ2-1 TRBV9 CASSVERGGYNEQFF TGTGCCAGCAGCGTAGAGCGGGGGGGCTACAATGAGCAGTTCTTC
TRBD1 - TRBJ2-3 TRBV6-6 CASSYGQGVSTDTQYF TGTGCCAGCAGTTACGGACAGGGGGTGTCTACAGATACGCAGTATTTT
TRBD2 - TRBJ2-2 TRBV25-1 CASKGGTGELFF TGTGCCAGCAAGGGAGGGACCGGGGAGCTGTTTTTT
TRBD2 - TRBJ2-1 TRBV30 CAWRPLAGALGEQFF TGTGCCTGGAGGCCTTTAGCGGGAGCCCTCGGGGAGCAGTTCTTC
TRBD1 - TRBJ2-7 TRBV7-9 CASSFRTQGGDEQYF TGTGCCAGCAGCTTTAGAACACAGGGGGGCGACGAGCAGTACTTC
- - TRBJ1-2 TRBV3-1/TRBV3-2 CASSQFTGYGYTF TGTGCCAGCAGCCAATTTACAGGGTATGGCTACACCTTC
TRBD2 - TRBJ2-1 TRBV9 CASSARLAGSNNEQFF TGTGCCAGCAGCGCACGACTAGCGGGATCAAACAATGAGCAGTTCTTC
TRBD2 - TRBJ2-1 TRBV7-8 CASSPSGTSGGAAYNEQFF TGTGCCAGCAGCCCCTCCGGGACTAGCGGGGGGGCAGCCTACAATGAGCAGTTCTTC
- - TRBJ1-4 TRBV28 CASSAGGGEKLFF TGTGCCAGCAGTGCGGGGGGGGGTGAAAAACTGTTTTTT
- - TRBJ2-3 TRBV7-9 CASSLEGSSTDTQYF TGTGCCAGCAGCCTGGAGGGGAGTAGCACAGATACGCAGTATTTT
- - TRBJ2-2 TRBV9 CASSVGGSGELFF TGTGCCAGCAGCGTAGGCGGGTCCGGGGAGCTGTTTTTT
TRBD2 - TRBJ2-2 TRBV18 CASSPQGTSVTGELFF TGTGCCAGCTCACCACAGGGGACTAGCGTGACCGGGGAGCTGTTTTTT
- - TRBJ1-3 TRBV30 CAWSKTGNSGNTIYF TGTGCCTGGAGTAAAACAGGCAACTCTGGAAACACCATATATTTT
- - TRBJ1-6 TRBV9 CASSGPLGGTESPLHF TGTGCCAGCAGCGGACCCCTTGGGGGGACGGAGTCACCCCTCCACTTT
TRBD1 - TRBJ1-4 TRBV4-2 CASSQESQGDEKLFF TGTGCCAGCAGCCAAGAGTCCCAGGGGGATGAAAAACTGTTTTTT
TRBD1 - TRBJ1-6 TRBV3-1/TRBV3-2 CASSPDRDSPLHF TGTGCCAGCAGCCCCGACAGGGATTCACCCCTCCACTTT
- once TRBJ2-2 TRBV7-8 CASNRRLNTGELFF TGTGCCAGCAACAGAAGGCTGAACACCGGGGAGCTGTTTTTT
TRBD2 - TRBJ2-1 TRBV4-2 CASSQAYQRRAGESSYNEQFF TGTGCCAGCAGCCAAGCTTACCAGCGACGCGCGGGAGAAAGCTCCTACAATGAGCAGTTCTTC
TRBD2 - TRBJ2-1 TRBV14 CASSQVPLGGGLNEQFF TGTGCCAGCAGCCAAGTCCCCCTCGGGGGAGGGCTTAATGAGCAGTTCTTC
- - TRBJ2-2 TRBV5-1 CASSPRSPPGTGELFF TGCGCCAGCAGCCCGCGTTCCCCCCCGGGCACCGGGGAGCTGTTTTTT
TRBD1 - TRBJ1-1 TRBV7-9 CASSDPNRGNPEAFF TGTGCCAGCAGCGACCCGAACAGGGGTAATCCTGAAGCTTTCTTT
- - TRBJ1-5 TRBV28 CASSPAPGAYSNQPQHF TGTGCCAGCAGTCCCGCCCCAGGGGCTTATAGCAATCAGCCCCAGCATTTT
- - TRBJ1-2 TRBV10-3 CAIRGWRGGYTF TGTGCCATCAGAGGGTGGAGGGGTGGCTACACCTTC
- - TRBJ2-1 TRBV6-5 CASRLGLGEQFF TGTGCCAGCAGGCTGGGGCTCGGTGAGCAGTTCTTC
- few TRBJ2-2 TRBV27 CASRKTGNTGELFF TGTGCCAGCAGGAAGACAGGGAACACCGGGGAGCTGTTTTTT
- - TRBJ2-1 TRBV10-2 CASRDSPFDGQFF TGCGCCAGCAGGGACAGCCCGTTTGATGGGCAGTTCTTC
- - TRBJ1-1 TRBV19 CASSIRLGGRERDTEAFF TGTGCCAGTAGTATAAGACTTGGGGGCAGGGAGAGGGACACTGAAGCTTTCTTT
TRBD1 - TRBJ2-1 TRBV4-3 CASSQEAGGSYNEQFF TGCGCCAGCAGCCAAGAAGCAGGGGGCTCCTACAATGAGCAGTTCTTC
TRBD2 once TRBJ2-3 TRBV6-4 CASSLRSGGANTQYF TGTGCCAGCAGTTTGAGGAGCGGGGGGGCGAATACGCAGTATTTT
TRBD1 once TRBJ2-7 TRBV7-3 CASSLDRGSTYEQYF TGTGCCAGCAGCTTAGACAGGGGCTCTACCTACGAGCAGTACTTC
TRBD1 few TRBJ1-1 TRBV11-1 CASSLVGTGDTEAFF TGTGCCAGCAGCTTAGTCGGGACAGGGGACACTGAAGCTTTCTTT
TRBD1 many TRBJ1-6 TRBV5-4 CASSLDTGGISPLHF TGTGCCAGCAGCTTGGATACAGGGGGAATTTCACCCCTCCACTTT
- - TRBJ1-5 TRBV6-2/TRBV6-3 CASSGHLGSNQPQHF TGTGCCAGCAGCGGACATCTAGGAAGCAATCAGCCCCAGCATTTT